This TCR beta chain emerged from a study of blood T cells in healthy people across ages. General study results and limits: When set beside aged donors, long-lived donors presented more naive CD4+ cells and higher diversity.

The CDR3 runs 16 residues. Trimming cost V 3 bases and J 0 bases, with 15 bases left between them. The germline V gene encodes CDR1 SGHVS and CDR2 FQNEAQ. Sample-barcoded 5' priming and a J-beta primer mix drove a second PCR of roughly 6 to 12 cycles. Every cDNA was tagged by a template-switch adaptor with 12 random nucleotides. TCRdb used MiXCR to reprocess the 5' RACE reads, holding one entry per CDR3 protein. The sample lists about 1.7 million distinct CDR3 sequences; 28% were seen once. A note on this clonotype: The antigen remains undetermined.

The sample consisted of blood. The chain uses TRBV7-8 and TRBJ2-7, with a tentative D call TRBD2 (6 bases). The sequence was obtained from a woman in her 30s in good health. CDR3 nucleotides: TGTGCCAGCAGCTTTGGGGCCCTGGGGGGCTCCTACGAGCAGTACTTC. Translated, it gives CASSFGALGGSYEQYF. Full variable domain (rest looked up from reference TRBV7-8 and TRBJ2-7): GAGVSQSPRYKVAKRGQDVALRCDPISGHVSLFWYQQALGQGPEFLTYFQNEAQLDKSGLPSDRFFAERPEGSVSTLKIQRTQQEDSAVYLCASSFGALGGSYEQYFGPGTRLTVT.